This TCR beta chain came from a study of blood T cell repertoires in COVID-19. Study-level background: PBMCs, B-cell-depleted T cells, or T cells provided the cDNA or gDNA that made up the material.

How the authors handled the data: It was from reference gene primer amplification that nucleated cell counts were estimated. Assay: immunoSEQ multiplex PCR; the TCRdb copy retains only in-frame clones and omits some. V, J and clone size are taken as reported in that table, and D and trimming were inferred from the DNA itself. The top ten hold roughly 5% of the sample, which has 150,000 to 200,000 clones, roughly 93% seen once. Trimming took 4 bases from V and 4 from J; bases not matched to a gene: 4. The CDR3 is 15 amino acids. CDR1 is SGDLS and CDR2 is YYNGEE in the germline V gene. Material for sequencing was peripheral blood. V gene TRBV9 combines with J gene TRBJ2-1; 11 bases align to TRBD2. The clonotype comes from a woman aged 45-59 years with acute or convalescent COVID-19. This chain's CDR3 is CASSLGTSGYNEQFF. CDR3 coding DNA: TGTGCCAGCAGCCTCGGGACTAGCGGATACAATGAGCAGTTCTTC.